The 8 T cell receptor beta chains below come from one sample, sequenced in a study of blood T cell repertoires in COVID-19. TCRdb's table, derived via immunoSEQ multiplex PCR, lists solely in-frame clones and lacks some. The repertoire holds 300,000 to 450,000 clones, with around 87% as singletons. The sequencing sample was made of PBMCs or T cells enriched from blood (not recorded which). These receptors came from a man aged 35 to 55 in a cohort exposed to, infected with or recovered from COVID-19 (not recorded which).

The chain recombines TRBV6-4 with TRBJ2-1, with 8 bases matching TRBD2. Germline CDR1 is MRHNA and CDR2 is SNTAGT. This CDR3 is 16 amino acids long. The V segment lost 7 bases and the J segment 7 bases; nucleotides outside the gene matches: 15. CDR3 loop: CASKRRGAALGNEQFF. DNA of the CDR3: TGTGCCAGCAAGAGGCGGGGGGCCGCCCTTGGGAATGAGCAGTTCTTC.

The chain is built from TRBV5-1 and TRBJ2-7, with D hard to call. This CDR3 spans 11 amino acids. Germline CDR1 and CDR2: SGHRS and YFSETQ. V was shortened by 7 bases and J by 1 base, with 6 bases between the two germline ends. The CDR3 reads CASVPSYEQYF. DNA for the CDR3: TGCGCCAGCGTCCCTTCCTACGAGCAGTACTTC.

V is TRBV27 and J is TRBJ1-2; 12 bases agree with TRBD1. The CDR3 extends over 15 amino acids. Germline CDR1 is MNHEY and CDR2 is SMNVEV (reference sequence). Trimming at V came to 2 bases and at J to 5 bases, leaving 3 bases not matched to a gene. The CDR3 region has the DNA TGTGCCAGCAGTTTAACGGGACAGGGGGCGTATGGCTACACCTTC. This translates into CASSLTGQGAYGYTF.

The J gene is TRBJ1-4, the V gene TRBV19; D is undetermined. The V gene lost 3 bases and the J gene lost 0 bases, with 5 bases spanning the gap. This CDR3 has 14 amino acids. Germline values: CDR1 LNHDA, CDR2 SQIVND (reference sequence). In DNA, the CDR3 is TGTGCCAGTAGTATCACTTCAACTAATGAAAAACTGTTTTTT. This sequence encodes CASSITSTNEKLFF.

The CDR3 region has the DNA TGTGCCAGCAGTGAATGGACACGTGAAGCTTTCTTT. It translates to CASSEWTREAFF. The chain combines TRBV6-1 with TRBJ1-1, with a weak D call TRBD1 (5 bases). The CDR3 has 12 residues. V lost 2 bases, J lost 7 bases, and 8 bases lay in between. Germline CDR1 reads MNHNS; CDR2 reads SASEGT.

The V gene is TRBV5-1, the J gene TRBJ2-2; D is possibly TRBD1 (6 bases). Trimming cost V 4 bases and J 0 bases, with 10 bases left between them. Germline values: CDR1 SGHRS, CDR2 YFSETQ. The CDR3 totals 15 residues. The CDR3 nucleotides read TGCGCCAGCAGCCCAGGGGCCTCGAACACCGGGGAGCTGTTTTTT. This encodes CASSPGASNTGELFF.

This chain joins TRBV15 and TRBJ1-5, with D possibly TRBD1 on 5 matching bases. This CDR3 region has 13 residues. Trimming took off 6 bases at V and 4 bases at J, with 10 bases between the two ends. The germline V gene has CDR1 LNHNV and CDR2 YYDKDF (reference sequence). The CDR3 sequence: CATRLGDNQPQHF. As DNA, the CDR3 is TGTGCCACCAGGTTAGGGGATAATCAGCCCCAGCATTTT. Full variable domain (remainder filled in from reference TRBV15 and TRBJ1-5): DAMVIQNPRYQVTQFGKPVTLSCSQTLNHNVMYWYQQKSSQAPKLLFHYYDKDFNNEADTPDNFQSRRPNTSFCFLDIRSPGLGDTAMYLCATRLGDNQPQHFGDGTRLSIL.

J is TRBJ1-5 and V is TRBV5-5, with 8 bases lining up with TRBD1. This CDR3 spans 13 amino acids. With V trimmed by 5 bases and J by 7 bases, 5 bases remained unmatched. Looked up from germline, CDR1 is SGHKS and CDR2 is YYEKEE (reference sequence). CDR3 in DNA: TGTGCCAGCAGTCTGACAGGGGAACAGCCCCAGCATTTT. Translation: CASSLTGEQPQHF.